This T cell receptor (beta chain) was sequenced in a study of cytomegalovirus exposure and HLA in healthy donors. Findings and limits, study-wide: Judged likely to be a sequencing artifact was a cluster of highly shared sequence variants.

60 Vbeta and 13 Jbeta primers were used in PCR. The table came from immunoSEQ multiplex PCR; TCRdb's copy has only in-frame clones and leaves some out. The table lists roughly 150,000 clones, about two thirds of them singletons, with approximately 2% in the top ten. In regard to this clone: Its antigen remains unidentified.

Sequencing was performed on PBMCs. The clonotype comes from a man in his forties or fifties in good health and CMV-seronegative.

The CDR3: CASSESGTGDYNEQFF. CDR3 sequence (DNA): TGTGCCAGCAGTGAATCTGGGACAGGAGACTACAATGAGCAGTTCTTC. The gene calls are TRBV25-1 and TRBJ2-1, with 8 bases fitting TRBD1. Per the germline V gene, CDR1 is MGHDK and CDR2 is SYGVNS. The trim removed 1 base at V and 3 bases at J, leaving 5 bases unmatched. This CDR3 has 16 amino acids.